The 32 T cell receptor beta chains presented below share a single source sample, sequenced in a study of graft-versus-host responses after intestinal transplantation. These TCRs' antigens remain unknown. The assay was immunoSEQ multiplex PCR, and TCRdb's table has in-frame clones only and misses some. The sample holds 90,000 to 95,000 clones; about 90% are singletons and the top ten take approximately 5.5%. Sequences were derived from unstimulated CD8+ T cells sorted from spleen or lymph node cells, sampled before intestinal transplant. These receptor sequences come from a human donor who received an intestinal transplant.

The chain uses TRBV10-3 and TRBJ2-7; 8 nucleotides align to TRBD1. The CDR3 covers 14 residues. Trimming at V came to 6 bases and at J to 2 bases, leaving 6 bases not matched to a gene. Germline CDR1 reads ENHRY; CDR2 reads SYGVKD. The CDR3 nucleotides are TGTGCCATCAGCCCGACAGGGGCCCCCTACGAGCAGTACTTC. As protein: CAISPTGAPYEQYF.

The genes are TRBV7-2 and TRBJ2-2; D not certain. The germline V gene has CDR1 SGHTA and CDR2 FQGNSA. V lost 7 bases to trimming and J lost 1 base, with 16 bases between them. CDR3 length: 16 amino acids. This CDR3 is CASNPRRLRNTGELFF. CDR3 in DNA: TGTGCCAGCAACCCCAGACGCCTAAGGAACACCGGGGAGCTGTTTTTT.

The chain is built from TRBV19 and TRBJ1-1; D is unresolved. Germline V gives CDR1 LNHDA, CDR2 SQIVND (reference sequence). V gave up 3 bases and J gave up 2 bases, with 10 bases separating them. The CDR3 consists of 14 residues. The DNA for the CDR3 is TGTGCCAGTAGTATTACCAGCCTTAACACTGAAGCTTTCTTT. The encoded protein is CASSITSLNTEAFF.

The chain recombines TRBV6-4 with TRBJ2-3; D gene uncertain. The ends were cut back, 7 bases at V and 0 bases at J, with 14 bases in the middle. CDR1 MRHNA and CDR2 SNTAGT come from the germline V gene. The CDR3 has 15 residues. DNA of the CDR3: TGTGCCAGCATCTTTTTCCAGGCGAGCACAGATACGCAGTATTTT. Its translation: CASIFFQASTDTQYF.

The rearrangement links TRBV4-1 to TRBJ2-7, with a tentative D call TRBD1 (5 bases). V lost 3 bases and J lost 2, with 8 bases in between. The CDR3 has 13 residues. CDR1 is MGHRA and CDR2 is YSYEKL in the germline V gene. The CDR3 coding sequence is TGCGCCAGCAGCCAGGGGCCCCCCTACGAGCAGTACTTC. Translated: CASSQGPPYEQYF.

The CDR3 sequence is CASSLVLAVSYNEQFF. The CDR3 DNA follows: TGTGCCAGCAGCTTAGTCCTAGCGGTCTCCTACAATGAGCAGTTCTTC. The rearrangement uses TRBV7-6 and TRBJ2-1; 7 bases are a match to TRBD2. J was trimmed by 0 bases and V by 1 base; bases with no gene match: 3. From germline, CDR1 is SGHVS and CDR2 FNYEAQ. The CDR3 spans 16 residues.

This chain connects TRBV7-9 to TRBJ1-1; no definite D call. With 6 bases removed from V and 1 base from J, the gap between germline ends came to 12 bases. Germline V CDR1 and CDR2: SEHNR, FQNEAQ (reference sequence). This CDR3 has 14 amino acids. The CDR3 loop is CASRHKVGNTEAFF. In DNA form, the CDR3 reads TGTGCCAGCAGGCACAAGGTAGGGAACACTGAAGCTTTCTTT.

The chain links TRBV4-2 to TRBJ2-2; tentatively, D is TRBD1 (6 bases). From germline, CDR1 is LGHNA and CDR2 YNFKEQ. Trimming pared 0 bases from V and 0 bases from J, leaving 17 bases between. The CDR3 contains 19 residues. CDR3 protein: CASSQDPFNRDANTGELFF. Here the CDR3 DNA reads TGTGCCAGCAGCCAAGACCCTTTCAACAGGGACGCGAACACCGGGGAGCTGTTTTTT.

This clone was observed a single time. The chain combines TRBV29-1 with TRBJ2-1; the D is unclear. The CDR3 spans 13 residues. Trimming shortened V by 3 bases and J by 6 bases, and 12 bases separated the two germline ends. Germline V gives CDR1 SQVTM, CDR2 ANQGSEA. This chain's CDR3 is CSVDLNPPNEQFF. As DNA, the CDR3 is TGCAGCGTTGACCTGAACCCGCCCAATGAGCAGTTCTTC.

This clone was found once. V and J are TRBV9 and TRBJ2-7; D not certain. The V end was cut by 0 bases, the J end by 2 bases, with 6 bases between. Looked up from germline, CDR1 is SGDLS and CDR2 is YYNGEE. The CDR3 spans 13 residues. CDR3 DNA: TGTGCCAGCAGCGTAGAGGAAACCTACGAGCAGTACTTC. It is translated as CASSVEETYEQYF.

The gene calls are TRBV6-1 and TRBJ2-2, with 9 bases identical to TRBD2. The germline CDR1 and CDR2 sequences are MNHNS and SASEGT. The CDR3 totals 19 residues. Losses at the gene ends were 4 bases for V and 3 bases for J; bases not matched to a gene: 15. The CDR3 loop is CASSGDSLWLAGDTGELFF. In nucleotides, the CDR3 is TGTGCCAGCAGTGGCGACTCCCTGTGGTTAGCGGGAGACACCGGGGAGCTGTTTTTT.

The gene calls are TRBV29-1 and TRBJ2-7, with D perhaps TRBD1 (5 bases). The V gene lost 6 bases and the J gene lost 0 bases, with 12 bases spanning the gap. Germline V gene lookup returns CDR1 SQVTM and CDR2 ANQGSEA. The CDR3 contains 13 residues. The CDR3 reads CSVDRQSSYEQYF. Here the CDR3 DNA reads TGCAGCGTGGATAGACAGAGCTCCTACGAGCAGTACTTC.

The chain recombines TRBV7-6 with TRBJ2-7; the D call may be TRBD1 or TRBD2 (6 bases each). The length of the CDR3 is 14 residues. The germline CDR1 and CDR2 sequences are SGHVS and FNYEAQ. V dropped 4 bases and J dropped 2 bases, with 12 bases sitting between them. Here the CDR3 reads CASSYAGQPYEQYF. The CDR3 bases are TGTGCCAGCAGCTACGCGGGACAACCCTACGAGCAGTACTTC.

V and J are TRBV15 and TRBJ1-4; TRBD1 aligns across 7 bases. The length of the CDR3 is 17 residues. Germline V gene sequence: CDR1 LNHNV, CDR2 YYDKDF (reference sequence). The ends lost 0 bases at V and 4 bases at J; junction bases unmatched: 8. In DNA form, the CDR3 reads TGTGCCACCAGCAGAGATGGGACAGCAAAACTTAATGAAAAACTGTTTTTT. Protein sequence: CATSRDGTAKLNEKLFF.

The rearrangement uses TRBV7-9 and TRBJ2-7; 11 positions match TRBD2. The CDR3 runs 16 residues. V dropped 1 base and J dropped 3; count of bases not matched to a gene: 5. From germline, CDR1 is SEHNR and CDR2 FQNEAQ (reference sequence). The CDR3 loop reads CASSLGLAGPYYEQYF. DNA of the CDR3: TGTGCCAGCAGCTTAGGACTAGCGGGGCCTTACTACGAGCAGTACTTC.

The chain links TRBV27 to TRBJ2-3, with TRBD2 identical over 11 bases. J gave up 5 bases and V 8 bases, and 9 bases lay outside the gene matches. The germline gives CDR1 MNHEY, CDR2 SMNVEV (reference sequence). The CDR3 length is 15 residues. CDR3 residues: CASWYSGGALDTQYF. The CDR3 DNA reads TGTGCCAGCTGGTATAGCGGGGGGGCGTTAGATACGCAGTATTTT.

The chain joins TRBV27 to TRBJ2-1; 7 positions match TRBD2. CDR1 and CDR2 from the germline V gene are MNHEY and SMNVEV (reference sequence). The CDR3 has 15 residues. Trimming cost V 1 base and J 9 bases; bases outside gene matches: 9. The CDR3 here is CASSLLREGRGEQFF. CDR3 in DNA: TGTGCCAGCAGTTTATTGAGGGAGGGCCGAGGTGAGCAGTTCTTC.

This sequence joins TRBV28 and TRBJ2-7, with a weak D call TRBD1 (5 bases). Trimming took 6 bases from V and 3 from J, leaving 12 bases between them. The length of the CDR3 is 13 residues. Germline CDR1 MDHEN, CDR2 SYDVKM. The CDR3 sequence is CASRTAYNYEQYF. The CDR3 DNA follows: TGTGCCAGCAGGACAGCCTACAACTACGAGCAGTACTTC.

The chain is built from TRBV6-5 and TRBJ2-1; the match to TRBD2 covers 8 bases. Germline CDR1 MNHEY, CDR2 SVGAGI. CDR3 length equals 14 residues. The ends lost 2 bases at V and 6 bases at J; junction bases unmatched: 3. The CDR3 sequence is CASSYQLAGNEQFF. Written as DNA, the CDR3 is TGTGCCAGCAGTTACCAGCTAGCGGGCAATGAGCAGTTCTTC.

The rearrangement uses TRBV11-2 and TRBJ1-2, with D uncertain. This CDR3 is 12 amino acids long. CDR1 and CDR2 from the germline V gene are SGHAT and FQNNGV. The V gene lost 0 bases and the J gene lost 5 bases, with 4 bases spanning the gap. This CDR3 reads CASSLDPYGYTF. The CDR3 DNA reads TGTGCCAGCAGCTTAGATCCGTATGGCTACACCTTC. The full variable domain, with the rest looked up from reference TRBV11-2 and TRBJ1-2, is EAGVAQSPRYKIIEKRQSVAFWCNPISGHATLYWYQQILGQGPKLLIQFQNNGVVDDSQLPKDRFSAERLKGVDSTLKIQPAKLEDSAVYLCASSLDPYGYTFGSGTRLTVV.

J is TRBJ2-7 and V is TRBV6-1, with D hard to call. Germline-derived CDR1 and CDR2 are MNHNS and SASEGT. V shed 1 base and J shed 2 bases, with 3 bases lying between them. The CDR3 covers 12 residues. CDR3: CASSEGAYEQYF. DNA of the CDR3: TGTGCCAGCAGTGAAGGGGCCTACGAGCAGTACTTC.

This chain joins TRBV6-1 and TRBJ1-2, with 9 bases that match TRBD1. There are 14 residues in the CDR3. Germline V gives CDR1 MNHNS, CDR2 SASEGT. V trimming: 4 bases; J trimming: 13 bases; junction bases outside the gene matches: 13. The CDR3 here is CASSGRQGGQSRTF. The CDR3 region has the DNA TGTGCCAGCAGTGGCCGACAGGGGGGTCAGTCCCGCACCTTC.

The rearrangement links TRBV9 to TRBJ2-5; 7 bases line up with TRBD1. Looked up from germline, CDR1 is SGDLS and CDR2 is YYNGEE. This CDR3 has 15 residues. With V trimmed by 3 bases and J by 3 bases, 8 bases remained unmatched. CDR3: CASSDNYRGEETQYF. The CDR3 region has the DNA TGTGCCAGCAGCGATAACTACAGGGGAGAAGAGACCCAGTACTTC. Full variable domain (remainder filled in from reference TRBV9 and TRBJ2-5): DSGVTQTPKHLITATGQRVTLRCSPRSGDLSVYWYQQSLDQGLQFLIQYYNGEERAKGNILERFSAQQFPDLHSELNLSSLELGDSALYFCASSDNYRGEETQYFGPGTRLLVL.

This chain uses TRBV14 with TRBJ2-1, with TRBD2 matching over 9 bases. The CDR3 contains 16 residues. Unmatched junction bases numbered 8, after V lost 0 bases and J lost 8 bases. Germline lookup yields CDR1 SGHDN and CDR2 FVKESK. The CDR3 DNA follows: TGTGCCAGCAGCCAAGATAGGCGGGGGGGATCAGATGAGCAGTTCTTC. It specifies CASSQDRRGGSDEQFF.

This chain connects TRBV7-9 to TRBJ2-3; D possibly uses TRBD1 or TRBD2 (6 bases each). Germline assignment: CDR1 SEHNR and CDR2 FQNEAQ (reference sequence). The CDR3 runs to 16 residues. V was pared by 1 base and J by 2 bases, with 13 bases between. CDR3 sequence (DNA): TGTGCCAGCAGCTTAGAGGAGGGGGGACCCACAGATACGCAGTATTTT. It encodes CASSLEEGGPTDTQYF.

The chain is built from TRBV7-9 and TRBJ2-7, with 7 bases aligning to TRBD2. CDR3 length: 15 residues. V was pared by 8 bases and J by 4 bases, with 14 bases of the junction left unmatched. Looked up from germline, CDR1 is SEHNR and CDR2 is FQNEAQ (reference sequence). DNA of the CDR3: TGTGCCAGCCGCTCCTCCGGGACGGGGGGATACGAGCAGTACTTC. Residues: CASRSSGTGGYEQYF.

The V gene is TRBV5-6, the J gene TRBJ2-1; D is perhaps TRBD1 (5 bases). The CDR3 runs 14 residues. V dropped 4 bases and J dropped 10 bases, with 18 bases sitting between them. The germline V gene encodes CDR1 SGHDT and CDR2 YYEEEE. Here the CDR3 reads CASSQHVRDREQFF. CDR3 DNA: TGTGCCAGCAGCCAGCACGTCAGGGATCGAGAGCAGTTCTTC.

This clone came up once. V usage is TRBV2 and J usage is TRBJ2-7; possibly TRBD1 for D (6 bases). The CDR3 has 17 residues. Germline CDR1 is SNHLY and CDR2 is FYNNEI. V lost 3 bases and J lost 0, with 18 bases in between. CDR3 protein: CASSDPVLRDNSYEQYF. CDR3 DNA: TGTGCCAGCAGTGACCCTGTCCTCCGGGACAACTCCTACGAGCAGTACTTC.

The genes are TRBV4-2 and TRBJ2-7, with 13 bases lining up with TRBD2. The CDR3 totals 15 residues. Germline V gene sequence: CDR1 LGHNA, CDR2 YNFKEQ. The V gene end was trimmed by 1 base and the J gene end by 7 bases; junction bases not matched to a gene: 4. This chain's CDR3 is CASSQGTSGGDEQYF. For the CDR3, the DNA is TGTGCCAGCAGCCAAGGCACTAGCGGGGGGGATGAGCAGTACTTC.

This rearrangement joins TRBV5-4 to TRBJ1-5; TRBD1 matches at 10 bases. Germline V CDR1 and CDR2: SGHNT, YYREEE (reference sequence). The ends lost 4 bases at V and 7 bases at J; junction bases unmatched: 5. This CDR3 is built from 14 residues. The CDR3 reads CASSPGTGVQPQHF. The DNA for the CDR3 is TGTGCCAGCAGCCCCGGGACAGGGGTGCAGCCCCAGCATTTT. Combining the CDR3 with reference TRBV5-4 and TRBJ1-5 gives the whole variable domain ETGVTQSPTHLIKTRGQQVTLRCSSQSGHNTVSWYQQALGQGPQFIFQYYREEENGRGNFPPRFSGLQFPNYSSELNVNALELDDSALYLCASSPGTGVQPQHFGDGTRLSIL.

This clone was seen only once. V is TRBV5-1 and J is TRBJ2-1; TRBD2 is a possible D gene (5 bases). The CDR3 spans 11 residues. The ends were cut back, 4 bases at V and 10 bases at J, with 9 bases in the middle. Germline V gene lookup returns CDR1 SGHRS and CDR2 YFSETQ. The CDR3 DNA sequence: TGCGCCAGCAGCCGCGGAGGCGAGCAGTTCTTC. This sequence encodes CASSRGGEQFF.

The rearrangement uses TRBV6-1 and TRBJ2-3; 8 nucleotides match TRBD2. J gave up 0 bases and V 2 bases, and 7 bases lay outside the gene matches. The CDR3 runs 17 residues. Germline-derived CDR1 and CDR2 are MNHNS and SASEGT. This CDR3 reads CASSERIGGASTDTQYF. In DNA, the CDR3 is TGTGCCAGCAGTGAACGGATCGGGGGGGCTAGCACAGATACGCAGTATTTT.